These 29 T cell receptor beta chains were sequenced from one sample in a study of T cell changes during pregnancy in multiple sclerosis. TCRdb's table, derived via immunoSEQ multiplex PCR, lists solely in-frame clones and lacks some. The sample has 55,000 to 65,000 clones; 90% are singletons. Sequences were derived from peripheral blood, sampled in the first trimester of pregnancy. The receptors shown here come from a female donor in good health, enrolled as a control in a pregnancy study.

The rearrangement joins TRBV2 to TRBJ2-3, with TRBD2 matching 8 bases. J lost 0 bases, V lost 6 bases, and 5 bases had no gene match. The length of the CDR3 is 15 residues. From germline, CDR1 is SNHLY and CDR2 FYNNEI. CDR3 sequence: CASRNGTRSTDTQYF. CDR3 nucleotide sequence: TGTGCCAGCAGGAACGGGACTAGGAGCACAGATACGCAGTATTTT.

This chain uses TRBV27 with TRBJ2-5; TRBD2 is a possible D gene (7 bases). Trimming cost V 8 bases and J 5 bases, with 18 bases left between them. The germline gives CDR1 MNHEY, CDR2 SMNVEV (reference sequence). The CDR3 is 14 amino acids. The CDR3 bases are TGTGCCAGCTCGCTTCGGGGGGCAAAGGAGACCCAGTACTTC. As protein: CASSLRGAKETQYF.

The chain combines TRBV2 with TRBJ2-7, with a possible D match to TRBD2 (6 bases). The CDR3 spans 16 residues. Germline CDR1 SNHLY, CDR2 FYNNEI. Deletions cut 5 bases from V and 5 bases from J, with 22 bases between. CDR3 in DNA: TGTGCCAGCAGTACCCTAGCGTTCAGTGCCTCTAACGAGCAGTACTTC. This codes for CASSTLAFSASNEQYF.

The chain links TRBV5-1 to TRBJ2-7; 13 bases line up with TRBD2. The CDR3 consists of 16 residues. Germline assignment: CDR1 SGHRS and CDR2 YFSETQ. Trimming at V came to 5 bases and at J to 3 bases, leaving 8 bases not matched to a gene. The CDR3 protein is CASSFGLAGVYYEQYF. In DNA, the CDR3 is TGCGCCAGCAGTTTCGGACTAGCGGGGGTGTACTACGAGCAGTACTTC. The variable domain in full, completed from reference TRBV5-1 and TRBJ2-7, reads KAGVTQTPRYLIKTRGQQVTLSCSPISGHRSVSWYQQTPGQGLQFLFEYFSETQRNKGNFPGRFSGRQFSNSRSEMNVSTLELGDSALYLCASSFGLAGVYYEQYFGPGTRLTVT.

The CDR3 reads CASSLDPGGAGQSSYEQYF. The CDR3 coding sequence is TGTGCCAGCAGCTTAGACCCCGGGGGGGCAGGGCAGAGCTCCTACGAGCAGTACTTC. This chain uses TRBV11-3 with TRBJ2-7, with TRBD2 matching over 8 bases. This CDR3 comprises 19 residues. V gave up 0 bases and J gave up 0 bases; unmatched junction bases: 13. From germline, CDR1 is SGHNT and CDR2 YENEEA.

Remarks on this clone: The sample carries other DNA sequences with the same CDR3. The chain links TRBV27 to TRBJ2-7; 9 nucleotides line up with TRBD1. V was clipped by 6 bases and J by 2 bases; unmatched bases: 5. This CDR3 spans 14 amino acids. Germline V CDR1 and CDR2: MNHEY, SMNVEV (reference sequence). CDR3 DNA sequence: TGTGCCAGCAGCCTGGACAGGGGCCCCTACGAGCAGTACTTC. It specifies CASSLDRGPYEQYF.

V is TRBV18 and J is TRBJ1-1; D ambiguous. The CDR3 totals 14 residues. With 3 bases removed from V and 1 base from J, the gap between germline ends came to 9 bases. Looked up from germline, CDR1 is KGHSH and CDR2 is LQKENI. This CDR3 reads CASSPFTANTEAFF. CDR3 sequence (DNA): TGTGCCAGCTCACCCTTTACAGCGAACACTGAAGCTTTCTTT.

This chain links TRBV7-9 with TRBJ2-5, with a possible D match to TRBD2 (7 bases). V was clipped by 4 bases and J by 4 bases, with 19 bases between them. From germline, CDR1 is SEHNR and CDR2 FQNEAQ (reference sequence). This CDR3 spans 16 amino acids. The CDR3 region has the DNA TGTGCCAGCAGCTCCCCCCTCGCGGGGGCGGGAGAGACCCAGTACTTC. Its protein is CASSSPLAGAGETQYF. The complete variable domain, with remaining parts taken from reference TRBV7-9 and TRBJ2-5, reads DTGVSQNPRHKITKRGQNVTFRCDPISEHNRLYWYRQTLGQGPEFLTYFQNEAQLEKSRLLSDRFSAERPKGSFSTLEIQRTEQGDSAMYLCASSSPLAGAGETQYFGPGTRLLVL.

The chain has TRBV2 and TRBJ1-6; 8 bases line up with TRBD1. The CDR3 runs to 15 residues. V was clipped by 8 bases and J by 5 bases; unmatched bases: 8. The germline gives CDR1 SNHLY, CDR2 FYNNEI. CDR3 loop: CASSPLDRDNSPLHF. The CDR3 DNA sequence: TGTGCCAGCTCCCCCTTGGACAGGGATAATTCACCCCTCCACTTT. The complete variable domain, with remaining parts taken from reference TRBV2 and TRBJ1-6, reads EPEVTQTPSHQVTQMGQEVILRCVPISNHLYFYWYRQILGQKVEFLVSFYNNEISEKSEIFDDQFSVERPDGSNFTLKIRSTKLEDSAMYFCASSPLDRDNSPLHFGNGTRLTVT.

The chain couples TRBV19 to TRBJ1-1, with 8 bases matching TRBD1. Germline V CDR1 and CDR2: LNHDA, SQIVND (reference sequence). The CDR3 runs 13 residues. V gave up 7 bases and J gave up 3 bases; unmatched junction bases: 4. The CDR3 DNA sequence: TGTGCCAGTACTGACAGGGGAGACACTGAAGCTTTCTTT. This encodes CASTDRGDTEAFF.

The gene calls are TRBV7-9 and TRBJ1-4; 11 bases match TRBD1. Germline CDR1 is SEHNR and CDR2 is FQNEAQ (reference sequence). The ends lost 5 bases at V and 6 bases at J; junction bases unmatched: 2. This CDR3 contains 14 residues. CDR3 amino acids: CASSPGQGDEKLFF. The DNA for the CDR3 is TGTGCCAGCAGCCCGGGACAGGGGGATGAAAAACTGTTTTTT.

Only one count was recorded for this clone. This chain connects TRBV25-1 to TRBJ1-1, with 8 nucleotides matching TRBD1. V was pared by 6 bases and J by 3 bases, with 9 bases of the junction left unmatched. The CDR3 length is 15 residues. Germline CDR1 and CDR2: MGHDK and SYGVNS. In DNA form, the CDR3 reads TGTGCCAGCAGGGACCGGACAGGGAGCCACACTGAAGCTTTCTTT. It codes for CASRDRTGSHTEAFF.

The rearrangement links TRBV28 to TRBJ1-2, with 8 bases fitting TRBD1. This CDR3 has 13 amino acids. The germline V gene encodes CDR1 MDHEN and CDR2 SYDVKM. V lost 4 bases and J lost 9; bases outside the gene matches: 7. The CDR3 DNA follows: TGTGCCAGCAGTTCCTCGGACAGGGCCCGCTACACCTTC. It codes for CASSSSDRARYTF.

DNA of the CDR3: TGTGCCAGCAGAGGGACTGCGAACACCGGGGAGCTGTTTTTT. Protein product: CASRGTANTGELFF. The chain carries TRBV2 and TRBJ2-2, with D possibly TRBD2 on 6 matching bases. Germline lookup yields CDR1 SNHLY and CDR2 FYNNEI. Trimming pared 6 bases from V and 0 bases from J, leaving 8 bases between. The CDR3 consists of 14 residues.

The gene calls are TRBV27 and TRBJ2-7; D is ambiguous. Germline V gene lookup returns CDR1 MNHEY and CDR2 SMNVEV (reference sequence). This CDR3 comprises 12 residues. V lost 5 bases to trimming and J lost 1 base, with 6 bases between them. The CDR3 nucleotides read TGTGCCAGCAGTCCCGGGTCCTACGAGCAGTACTTC. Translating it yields CASSPGSYEQYF.

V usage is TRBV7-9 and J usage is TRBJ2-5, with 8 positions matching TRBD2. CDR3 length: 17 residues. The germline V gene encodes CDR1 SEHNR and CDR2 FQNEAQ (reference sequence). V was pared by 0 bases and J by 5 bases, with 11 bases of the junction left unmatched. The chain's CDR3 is CASSLARGSGREETQYF. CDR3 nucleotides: TGTGCCAGCAGCTTAGCGCGAGGGAGCGGGAGAGAGGAGACCCAGTACTTC.

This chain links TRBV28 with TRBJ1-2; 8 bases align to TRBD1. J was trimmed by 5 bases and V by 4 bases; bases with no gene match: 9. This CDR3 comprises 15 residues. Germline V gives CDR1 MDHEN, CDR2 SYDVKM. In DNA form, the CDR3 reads TGTGCCAGCAGTTCCACTGGACAGGGCGGATATGGCTACACCTTC. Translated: CASSSTGQGGYGYTF.

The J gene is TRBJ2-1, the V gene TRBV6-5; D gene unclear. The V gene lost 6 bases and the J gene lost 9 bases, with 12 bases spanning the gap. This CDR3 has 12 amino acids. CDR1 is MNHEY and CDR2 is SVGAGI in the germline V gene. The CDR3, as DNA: TGTGCCAGCAGCCGTTCTAATGTTGAGCAGTTCTTC. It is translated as CASSRSNVEQFF.

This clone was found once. The CDR3 DNA sequence: TGTGCCAGCAGTTTGCTAGCGGAGGAAGAGACCCAGTACTTC. Translated, it gives CASSLLAEEETQYF. The chain joins TRBV28 to TRBJ2-5, with 7 bases identical to TRBD2. Losses at the gene ends were 3 bases for V and 3 bases for J; bases not matched to a gene: 4. The CDR3 is made up of 14 amino acids. Germline CDR1 MDHEN, CDR2 SYDVKM.

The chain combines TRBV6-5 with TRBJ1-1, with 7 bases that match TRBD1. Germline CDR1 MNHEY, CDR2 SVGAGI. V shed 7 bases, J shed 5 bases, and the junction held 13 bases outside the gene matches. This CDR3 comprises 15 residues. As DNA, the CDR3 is TGTGCCAGCATTACACTCCAGGGGGAGAGGACTGAAGCTTTCTTT. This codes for CASITLQGERTEAFF.

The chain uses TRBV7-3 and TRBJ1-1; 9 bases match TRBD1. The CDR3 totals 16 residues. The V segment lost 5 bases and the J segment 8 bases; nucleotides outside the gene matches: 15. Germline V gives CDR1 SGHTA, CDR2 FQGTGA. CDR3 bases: TGTGCCAGCAGCCGGATCCGGGACAGGGTTGGGAAGGAAGCTTTCTTT. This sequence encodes CASSRIRDRVGKEAFF.

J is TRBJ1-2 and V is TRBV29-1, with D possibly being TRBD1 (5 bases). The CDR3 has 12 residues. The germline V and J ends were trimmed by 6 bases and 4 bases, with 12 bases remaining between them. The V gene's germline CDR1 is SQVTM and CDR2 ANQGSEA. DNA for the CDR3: TGCAGCGTAAGCAGGGATAGCTATGGCTACACCTTC. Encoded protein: CSVSRDSYGYTF.

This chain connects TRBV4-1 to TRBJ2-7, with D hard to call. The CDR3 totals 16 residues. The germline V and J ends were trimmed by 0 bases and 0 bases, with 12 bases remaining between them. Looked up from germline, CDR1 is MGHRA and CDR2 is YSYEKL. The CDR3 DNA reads TGCGCCAGCAGCCAAGATCCTAGTGCTAACTCCTACGAGCAGTACTTC. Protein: CASSQDPSANSYEQYF.

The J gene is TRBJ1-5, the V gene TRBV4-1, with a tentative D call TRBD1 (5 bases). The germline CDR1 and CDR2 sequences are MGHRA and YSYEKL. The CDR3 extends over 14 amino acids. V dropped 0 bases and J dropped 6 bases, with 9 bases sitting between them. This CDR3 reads CASSQDREGQPQHF. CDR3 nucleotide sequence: TGCGCCAGCAGCCAAGACAGGGAGGGTCAGCCCCAGCATTTT.

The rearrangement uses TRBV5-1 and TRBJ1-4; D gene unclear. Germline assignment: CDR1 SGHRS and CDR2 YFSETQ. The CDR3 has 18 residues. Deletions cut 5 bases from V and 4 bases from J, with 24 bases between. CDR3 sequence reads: CASREGLAALIYNEKLFF. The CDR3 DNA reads TGCGCCAGCAGGGAGGGCTTGGCCGCTCTAATTTATAATGAAAAACTGTTTTTT.

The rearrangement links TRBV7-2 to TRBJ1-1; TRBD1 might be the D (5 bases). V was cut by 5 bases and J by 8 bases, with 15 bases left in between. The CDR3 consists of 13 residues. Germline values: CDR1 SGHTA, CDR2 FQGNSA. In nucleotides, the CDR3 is TGTGCCAGCAGCACAGCAGCGGGGGGGGAAGCTTTCTTT. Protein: CASSTAAGGEAFF.

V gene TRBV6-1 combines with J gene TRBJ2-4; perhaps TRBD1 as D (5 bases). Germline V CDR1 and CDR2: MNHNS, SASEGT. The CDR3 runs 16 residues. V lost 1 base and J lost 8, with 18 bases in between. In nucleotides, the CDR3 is TGTGCCAGCAGTGAAGAAGGACATAACGCTGGGGACATTCAGTACTTC. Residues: CASSEEGHNAGDIQYF.

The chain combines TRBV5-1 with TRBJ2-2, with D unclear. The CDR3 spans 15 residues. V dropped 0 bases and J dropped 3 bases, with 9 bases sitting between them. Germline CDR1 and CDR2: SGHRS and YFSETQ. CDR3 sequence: CASSLGGTDTGELFF. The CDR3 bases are TGCGCCAGCAGCTTGGGCGGCACCGACACCGGGGAGCTGTTTTTT.

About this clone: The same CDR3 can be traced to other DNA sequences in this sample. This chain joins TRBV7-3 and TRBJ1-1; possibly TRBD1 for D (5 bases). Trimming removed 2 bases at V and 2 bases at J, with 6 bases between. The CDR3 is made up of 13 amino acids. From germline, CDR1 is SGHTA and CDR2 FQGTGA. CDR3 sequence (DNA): TGTGCCAGCAGCTTACAGGGAAACACTGAAGCTTTCTTT. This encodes CASSLQGNTEAFF.